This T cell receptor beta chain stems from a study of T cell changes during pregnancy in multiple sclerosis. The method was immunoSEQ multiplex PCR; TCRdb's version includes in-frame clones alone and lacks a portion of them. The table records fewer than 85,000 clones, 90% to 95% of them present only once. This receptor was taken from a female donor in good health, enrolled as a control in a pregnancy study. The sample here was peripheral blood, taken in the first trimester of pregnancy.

CDR3 coding DNA: TGTGCCAGCTCACCAGTGAGGGGTCTAGCGGGAGGGAATGAGCAGTTCTTC. Translation gives CASSPVRGLAGGNEQFF. The chain employs TRBV18 and TRBJ2-1; 12 bases match TRBD2. J gave up 7 bases and V 2 bases, and 9 bases lay outside the gene matches. The germline V gene encodes CDR1 KGHSH and CDR2 LQKENI. The CDR3 covers 17 residues.